One sample yielded the 3 T cell receptor beta chains listed below, sequenced in a study of control samples from healthy donors and cancer patients. Here immunoSEQ multiplex PCR was the method, and the copy in TCRdb shows in-frame clones only, minus some. The table has around 130,000 clones, 85% to 90% seen once. What was sequenced was blood. All receptors derive from a man younger than 45 in good health.

This chain uses TRBV7-9 with TRBJ2-6; D gene ambiguous. The CDR3 is 13 amino acids. Germline CDR1 SEHNR, CDR2 FQNEAQ (reference sequence). The germline V and J ends were trimmed by 4 bases and 4 bases, with 5 bases remaining between them. The CDR3 nucleotides are TGTGCCAGCAGCTGGGTGGGGGCCAACGTCCTGACTTTC. Translating it yields CASSWVGANVLTF.

The chain joins TRBV9 to TRBJ1-1; D is undetermined. The length of the CDR3 is 15 residues. Per the germline V gene, CDR1 is SGDLS and CDR2 is YYNGEE. V was clipped by 2 bases and J by 1 base, with 12 bases between them. The CDR3 nucleotides are TGTGCCAGCAGCGTCAATTGGGGAGAGAACACTGAAGCTTTCTTT. Its protein is CASSVNWGENTEAFF. Full variable domain (outside the CDR3, taken from reference TRBV9 and TRBJ1-1): DSGVTQTPKHLITATGQRVTLRCSPRSGDLSVYWYQQSLDQGLQFLIQYYNGEERAKGNILERFSAQQFPDLHSELNLSSLELGDSALYFCASSVNWGENTEAFFGQGTRLTVV.

The CDR3 coding sequence is TGTGCCAGCAGCTTAACGTTGGCAGGGGAACTTTCACCCCTCCACTTT. Its translation: CASSLTLAGELSPLHF. This chain links TRBV11-2 with TRBJ1-6; tentative D call: TRBD1 (6 bases). The ends were cut back, 2 bases at V and 9 bases at J, with 17 bases in the middle. This CDR3 has 16 residues. In germline, CDR1 is SGHAT, CDR2 FQNNGV.